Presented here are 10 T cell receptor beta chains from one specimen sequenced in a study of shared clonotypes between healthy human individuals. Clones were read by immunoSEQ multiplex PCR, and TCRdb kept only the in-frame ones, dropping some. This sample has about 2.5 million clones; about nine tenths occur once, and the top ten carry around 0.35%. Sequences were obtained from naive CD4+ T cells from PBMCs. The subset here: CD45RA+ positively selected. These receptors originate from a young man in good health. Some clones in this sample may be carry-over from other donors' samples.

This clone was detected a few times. The CDR3 protein is CASSLRGYTAEAFF. As DNA, the CDR3 is TGTGCCAGCAGTTTACGAGGTTATACCGCTGAAGCTTTCTTT. J is TRBJ1-1 and V is TRBV27; D ambiguous. CDR1 MNHEY and CDR2 SMNVEV come from the germline V gene (reference sequence). The CDR3 is 14 amino acids. V lost 2 bases and J 6 bases, leaving 13 bases between the germline ends.

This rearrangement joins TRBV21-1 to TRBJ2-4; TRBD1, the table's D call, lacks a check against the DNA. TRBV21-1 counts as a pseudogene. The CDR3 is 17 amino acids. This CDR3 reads CASSKGWASQAKNIQYF. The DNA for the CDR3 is TGTGCCAGCAGCAAAGGTTGGGCTTCGCAAGCCAAAAACATTCAGTACTTC.

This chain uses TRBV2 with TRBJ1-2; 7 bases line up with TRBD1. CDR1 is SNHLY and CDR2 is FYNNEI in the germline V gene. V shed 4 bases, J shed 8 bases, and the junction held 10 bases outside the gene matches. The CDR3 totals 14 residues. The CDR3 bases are TGTGCCAGCAGTGTTGGCAGGGGGACTGGCGGCTACACCTTC. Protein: CASSVGRGTGGYTF.

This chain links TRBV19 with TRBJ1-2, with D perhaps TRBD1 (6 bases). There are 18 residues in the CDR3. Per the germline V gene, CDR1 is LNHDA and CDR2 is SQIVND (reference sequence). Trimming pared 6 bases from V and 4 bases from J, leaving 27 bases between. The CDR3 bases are TGTGCCAGTAGCTCAGCAGGGACAACTCTACTTACGGGCTATGGCTACACCTTC. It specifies CASSSAGTTLLTGYGYTF. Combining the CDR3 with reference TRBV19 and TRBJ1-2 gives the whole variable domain DGGITQSPKYLFRKEGQNVTLSCEQNLNHDAMYWYRQDPGQGLRLIYYSQIVNDFQKGDIAEGYSVSREKKESFPLTVTSAQKNPTAFYLCASSSAGTTLLTGYGYTFGSGTRLTVV.

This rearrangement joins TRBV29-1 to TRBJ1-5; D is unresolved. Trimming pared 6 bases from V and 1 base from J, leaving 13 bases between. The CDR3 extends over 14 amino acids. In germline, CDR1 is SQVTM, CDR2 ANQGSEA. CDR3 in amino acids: CSVVTGTSNQPQHF. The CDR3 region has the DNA TGCAGCGTCGTAACGGGCACAAGCAATCAGCCCCAGCATTTT.

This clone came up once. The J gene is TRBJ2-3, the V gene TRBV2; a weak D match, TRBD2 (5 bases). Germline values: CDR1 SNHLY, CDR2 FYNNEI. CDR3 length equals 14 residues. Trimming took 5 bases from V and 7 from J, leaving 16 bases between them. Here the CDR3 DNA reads TGTGCCAGCAGTAGGAATTGGGAGCCTAATACGCAGTATTTT. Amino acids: CASSRNWEPNTQYF.

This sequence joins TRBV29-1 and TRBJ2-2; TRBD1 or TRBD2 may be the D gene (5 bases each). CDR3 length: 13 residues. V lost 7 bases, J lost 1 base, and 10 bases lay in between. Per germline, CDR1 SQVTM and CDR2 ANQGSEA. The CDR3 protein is CSGGLGNTGELFF. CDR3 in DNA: TGCAGCGGGGGGTTGGGGAACACCGGGGAGCTGTTTTTT.

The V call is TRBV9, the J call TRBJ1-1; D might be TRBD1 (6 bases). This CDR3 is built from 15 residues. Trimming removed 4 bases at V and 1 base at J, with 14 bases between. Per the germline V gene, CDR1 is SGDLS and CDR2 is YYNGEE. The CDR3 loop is CASSTQTGGNTEAFF. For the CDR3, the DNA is TGTGCCAGCAGCACTCAGACAGGTGGGAACACTGAAGCTTTCTTT.

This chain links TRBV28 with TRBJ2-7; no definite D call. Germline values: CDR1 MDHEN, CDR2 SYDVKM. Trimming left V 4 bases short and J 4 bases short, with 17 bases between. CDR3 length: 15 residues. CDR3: CASSWTPSIGYEQYF. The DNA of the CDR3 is TGTGCCAGCAGTTGGACCCCCTCCATTGGGTACGAGCAGTACTTC.

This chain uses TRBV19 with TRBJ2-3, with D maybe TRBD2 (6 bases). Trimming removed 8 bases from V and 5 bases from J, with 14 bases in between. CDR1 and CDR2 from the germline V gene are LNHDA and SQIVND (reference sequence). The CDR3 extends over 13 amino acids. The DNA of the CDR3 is TGTGCCAGTCGTGGAGCGGGTAGAGATACGCAGTATTTT. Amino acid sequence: CASRGAGRDTQYF.